These 5 T cell receptor beta chains came from one sample sequenced in a study of T cell responses to AZD1222 COVID-19 vaccine. Sequenced by immunoSEQ multiplex PCR; TCRdb stores in-frame clones only, minus some. This sample has 150,000 to 200,000 clones, with roughly 93% found just once. The material sequenced was peripheral blood, taken on day 0 of AZD1222 vaccination. These TCRs come from an adult in good health.

This sequence joins TRBV7-6 and TRBJ2-1; no reliable D call. The germline V gene encodes CDR1 SGHVS and CDR2 FNYEAQ. The V and J ends lost 1 base and 5 bases respectively, with 12 bases between them. The CDR3 loop spans 15 amino acids. In nucleotides, the CDR3 is TGTGCCAGCAGCTTAGTGGGTACCCCCCACAATGAGCAGTTCTTC. This gives the protein CASSLVGTPHNEQFF.

The genes are TRBV5-1 and TRBJ1-2; TRBD1 matches at 7 bases. This CDR3 has 16 amino acids. V lost 0 bases and J lost 4; bases outside the gene matches: 9. The germline V gene encodes CDR1 SGHRS and CDR2 YFSETQ. The CDR3 DNA follows: TGCGCCAGCAGCTTGGAAGGGACAGCCCTGGGCTATGGCTACACCTTC. As protein: CASSLEGTALGYGYTF. The full variable domain, completed using reference TRBV5-1 and TRBJ1-2, is KAGVTQTPRYLIKTRGQQVTLSCSPISGHRSVSWYQQTPGQGLQFLFEYFSETQRNKGNFPGRFSGRQFSNSRSEMNVSTLELGDSALYLCASSLEGTALGYGYTFGSGTRLTVV.

This clone was recorded once. The chain carries TRBV24-1 and TRBJ2-1; D is tentatively TRBD1 or TRBD2 (7 bases each). Per germline, CDR1 KGHDR and CDR2 SFDVKD. CDR3 size: 18 residues. V was pared by 3 bases and J by 6 bases, with 23 bases between. The CDR3 region is CATSDAQTGRGRANEQFF. CDR3 in DNA: TGTGCCACCAGTGATGCCCAGACAGGGCGAGGGAGGGCCAATGAGCAGTTCTTC.

This clone came up a few times. The chain carries TRBV29-1 and TRBJ2-7; possible D gene TRBD2, 5 bases. Trimming took 0 bases from V and 7 from J, leaving 16 bases between them. Germline assignment: CDR1 SQVTM and CDR2 ANQGSEA. The CDR3 consists of 14 residues. The CDR3 coding sequence is TGCAGCGTTGAAGAACGAGGGTCTTCGAGGGAGCAGTACTTC. Translating gives CSVEERGSSREQYF.

The J gene is TRBJ2-1, the V gene TRBV14, with 7 positions matching TRBD2. Germline assignment: CDR1 SGHDN and CDR2 FVKESK. Germline trimming cut 0 bases from V and 3 bases from J; bases unmatched to any gene: 5. The CDR3 sequence is 16 residues long. The CDR3 bases are TGTGCCAGCAGCCAAGAGAGCGGGACCCACTACAATGAGCAGTTCTTC. Amino acid sequence: CASSQESGTHYNEQFF.